This TCR beta chain came from a study of a mutant IDH1 vaccine in newly diagnosed glioma. Points from the study as a whole: A vaccine-induced immune response developed in 90% to 95% of the patients. Pseudoprogression appears to have had no connection to changes in top peripheral T cell clonotypes.

Time point described: week 11, during vaccination. Each dose delivered 300 ug of mutant IDH1 20-mer peptide subcutaneously with imiquimod. Those who donated had recent WHO grade 3 or 4 IDH1-mutant, ATRX-lost astrocytomas. The table lists this clone with a few counts. Its specificity is not known. Germline V lookup: CDR1 SGHRS, CDR2 YFSETQ. J gave up 3 bases and V 4 bases, and 5 bases lay outside the gene matches. The CDR3 contains 14 residues. Sequencing was performed with immunoSEQ multiplex PCR; in TCRdb, only in-frame clones are kept and a portion is missing. Of some 120,000 clones detected, around 80% appear once; the ten largest clones hold about 5.5%.

The chain recombines TRBV5-1 with TRBJ1-1; 8 bases are shared with TRBD1. The clonotype was recovered from a man between 40 and 49 years old with glioma. This specimen consisted of PBMCs, obtained from a glioma patient whose treatment included an IDH1 peptide vaccine. As DNA, the CDR3 is TGCGCCAGCAGCGTGACAGGGGCGGACACTGAAGCTTTCTTT. Its protein is CASSVTGADTEAFF.